The 20 T cell receptor beta chains below were found in one sample sequenced in a study of regulatory T cells in long-lasting Graves disease. Arm-PCR with iRepertoire HTBI primers amplified the CDR3 regions for these TCR beta libraries. TCRdb recomputed calls from the multiplex PCR reads with MiXCR, one row per CDR3 protein. The table lists around 450,000 distinct CDR3 sequences, about 15% of them singletons. Time point denoted: newly diagnosed GD, antithyroid drugs for less than 3 months. Making the TCR library involved RNA that had been extracted from PBMCs. This same sample was also part of a study on T cells in Graves' hyperthyroidism and ophthalmopathy.

Sequenced material: peripheral blood mononuclear cells (PBMCs), taken at new diagnosis, from a patient treated with antithyroid drugs. Receptor source: a woman between 40 and 55 years old with Graves disease.

This clonotype was counted at least ten times. V gene TRBV28 combines with J gene TRBJ1-5; 8 positions agree with TRBD1. Germline CDR1 MDHEN, CDR2 SYDVKM. The CDR3 has 15 amino acids. V shed 5 bases, J shed 5 bases, and the junction held 8 bases outside the gene matches. DNA of the CDR3: TGTGCCAGCAGTCTTGAGCGGACAGGGTATCAGCCCCAGCATTTT. This gives the protein CASSLERTGYQPQHF.

The sample holds many counts of this clonotype. The CDR3 coding sequence is TGCGCCAGCAGCTCACAGGGGGCGCGGGACTATGGCTACACCTTC. It specifies CASSSQGARDYGYTF. This chain links TRBV5-1 with TRBJ1-2, with 9 bases that match TRBD1. V was pared by 3 bases and J by 3 bases, with 6 bases of the junction left unmatched. The germline V gene has CDR1 SGHRS and CDR2 YFSETQ. The CDR3 has 15 amino acids.

The J gene is TRBJ2-7, the V gene TRBV4-1; no firm D call. This CDR3 region has 14 residues. Germline-derived CDR1 and CDR2 are MGHRA and YSYEKL. Trimming stripped 1 base from V and 5 bases from J, with 12 bases between. CDR3 residues: CASSQAGRRHEQYF. The CDR3 bases are TGCGCCAGCAGCCAAGCCGGACGACGGCACGAGCAGTACTTC.

This clonotype was found a few times. V is TRBV19 and J is TRBJ2-1; tentative D call: TRBD1 (6 bases). This CDR3 comprises 15 residues. Germline CDR1 reads LNHDA; CDR2 reads SQIVND (reference sequence). Trimming cost V 5 bases and J 0 bases, with 11 bases left between them. CDR3 amino acids: CASSAGEPSYNEQFF. In DNA form, the CDR3 reads TGTGCCAGTAGTGCAGGGGAACCCTCCTACAATGAGCAGTTCTTC.

This clonotype was seen repeatedly, ten times or more. The genes are TRBV7-2 and TRBJ2-3; the D is unclear. The germline V and J ends were trimmed by 3 bases and 4 bases, with 14 bases remaining between them. This CDR3 region has 15 residues. CDR1 is SGHTA, CDR2 FQGNSA, per germline. CDR3 coding DNA: TGTGCCAGCAGCTTTGCCCCCCTCTCGGCAGATACGCAGTATTTT. Protein sequence: CASSFAPLSADTQYF.

This clonotype turned up a few times. The rearrangement joins TRBV11-3 to TRBJ2-2; TRBD2 agrees at 8 bases. Germline lookup yields CDR1 SGHNT and CDR2 YENEEA. There are 18 residues in the CDR3. V trimming: 5 bases; J trimming: 2 bases; junction bases outside the gene matches: 13. CDR3 region: CASSPTGLAGINTGELFF. CDR3 nucleotide sequence: TGTGCCAGCAGCCCCACCGGGCTAGCGGGTATTAACACCGGGGAGCTGTTTTTT.

V is TRBV10-3 and J is TRBJ1-5; weak D call: TRBD1 (6 bases). Germline V CDR1 and CDR2: ENHRY, SYGVKD. This CDR3 is 15 amino acids long. Trimming pared 7 bases from V and 0 bases from J, leaving 13 bases between. This CDR3 is CAITGGADSNQPQHF. The DNA for the CDR3 is TGTGCCATCACGGGGGGGGCCGATAGCAATCAGCCCCAGCATTTT.

This clonotype was picked up many times. The V gene is TRBV19, the J gene TRBJ2-5; 7 bases line up with TRBD1. This CDR3 is built from 14 residues. With V trimmed by 3 bases and J by 7 bases, 8 bases remained unmatched. Germline CDR1 is LNHDA and CDR2 is SQIVND (reference sequence). CDR3 sequence (DNA): TGTGCCAGTAGTATGACAGACAGGGACGGGACCCAGTACTTC. As protein: CASSMTDRDGTQYF.

This clonotype was recorded at least ten times. The chain is built from TRBV29-1 and TRBJ2-3; D is unclear. Germline CDR1 and CDR2: SQVTM and ANQGSEA. The V and J ends lost 4 bases and 0 bases respectively, with 8 bases between them. The length of the CDR3 is 13 residues. CDR3 region: CSVGFASTDTQYF. The CDR3 DNA reads TGCAGCGTTGGGTTCGCTAGCACAGATACGCAGTATTTT.

This clonotype showed up many times. CDR3 loop: CASSQVDRGSGNTIYF. The CDR3 region has the DNA TGCGCCAGCAGCCAGGTCGACAGGGGATCTGGAAACACCATATATTTT. This chain links TRBV4-1 with TRBJ1-3, with 8 positions matching TRBD1. Per the germline V gene, CDR1 is MGHRA and CDR2 is YSYEKL. The CDR3 extends over 16 amino acids. V shed 3 bases and J 1 base; nucleotides not matched to a gene: 5.

A few counts support this clonotype. The V and J genes are TRBV7-3 and TRBJ2-1; perhaps D is TRBD1 or TRBD2 (5 bases each). The germline gives CDR1 SGHTA, CDR2 FQGTGA. Trimming took off 6 bases at V and 0 bases at J, with 15 bases between the two ends. The CDR3 consists of 16 residues. The CDR3 DNA sequence: TGTGCCAGCAGACCCGGGACCGAGAGCTCCTACAATGAGCAGTTCTTC. Encoded protein: CASRPGTESSYNEQFF.

Turning to this clonotype: A read error may be the cause here, since a much bigger clone is one base away. The rearrangement links TRBV5-4 to TRBJ2-1; 7 bases align to TRBD1. Trimming at V came to 2 bases and at J to 5 bases, leaving 1 base not matched to a gene. The germline gives CDR1 SGHNT, CDR2 YYREEE (reference sequence). This CDR3 region has 13 residues. The DNA for the CDR3 is TGTGCCAGCAGCTTCGGGACAGACAATGAGCAGTTCTTC. It codes for CASSFGTDNEQFF.

Regarding this clonotype: This could be a read error, since a much larger clone is one nucleotide away. The V and J genes are TRBV12-5 and TRBJ2-7; the D is unclear. The V gene's germline CDR1 is LGHNT and CDR2 FRNRAP. Trimming took off 4 bases at V and 0 bases at J, with 16 bases between the two ends. This CDR3 region has 16 residues. CDR3: CASGYSDGILSYEQYF. In DNA, the CDR3 is TGTGCTAGTGGTTATTCCGACGGTATCCTCTCCTACGAGCAGTACTTC.

This clonotype has a handful of counts. The genes are TRBV28 and TRBJ2-7, with D perhaps matching TRBD1 (6 bases). Germline-derived CDR1 and CDR2 are MDHEN and SYDVKM. V lost 5 bases and J 3 bases, leaving 11 bases between the germline ends. The CDR3 runs to 13 residues. The CDR3 here is CASSVEQGYEQYF. In DNA form, the CDR3 reads TGTGCCAGCAGTGTAGAACAGGGCTACGAGCAGTACTTC. Using reference TRBV28 and TRBJ2-7 for the parts outside the CDR3, the full variable domain is DVKVTQSSRYLVKRTGEKVFLECVQDMDHENMFWYRQDPGLGLRLIYFSYDVKMKEKGDIPEGYSVSREKKERFSLILESASTNQTSMYLCASSVEQGYEQYFGPGTRLTVT.

Turning to this clonotype: One end of the junction is discordant with germline, which a read error may explain. The gene calls are TRBV29-1 and TRBJ2-1; 8 nucleotides line up with TRBD2. This CDR3 has 14 amino acids. Germline V gives CDR1 SQVTM, CDR2 ANQGSEA. The CDR3 protein is CSVFTERGYNGQFF. CDR3 nucleotides: TGCAGCGTTTTTACGGAGCGGGGGTACAATGGGCAGTTCTTC.

This clonotype has only a few counts. This CDR3 is CASSAGGPRGGYTF. CDR3 in DNA: TGTGCCAGCAGCGCAGGGGGCCCTAGGGGTGGCTACACCTTC. This chain uses TRBV6-1 with TRBJ1-2, with TRBD1 identical over 8 bases. Germline CDR1 MNHNS, CDR2 SASEGT. This CDR3 has 14 residues. V was clipped by 6 bases and J by 7 bases; unmatched bases: 10.

This clonotype was counted at least ten times. The V call is TRBV7-9, the J call TRBJ2-7, with 9 positions matching TRBD1. V was pared by 1 base and J by 0 bases, with 4 bases of the junction left unmatched. Germline V gives CDR1 SEHNR, CDR2 FQNEAQ (reference sequence). The CDR3 is made up of 16 amino acids. CDR3: CASSLGGQGSSYEQYF. CDR3 sequence (DNA): TGTGCCAGCAGCTTAGGGGGACAGGGTAGCTCCTACGAGCAGTACTTC. Full variable domain (rest looked up from reference TRBV7-9 and TRBJ2-7): DTGVSQNPRHKITKRGQNVTFRCDPISEHNRLYWYRQTLGQGPEFLTYFQNEAQLEKSRLLSDRFSAERPKGSFSTLEIQRTEQGDSAMYLCASSLGGQGSSYEQYFGPGTRLTVT.

This clonotype has at least ten counts. V and J are TRBV5-1 and TRBJ2-2, with unresolved D. Per germline, CDR1 SGHRS and CDR2 YFSETQ. The CDR3 has 14 residues. V dropped 0 bases and J dropped 6 bases, with 9 bases sitting between them. The chain's CDR3 is CASSLDGIAGELFF. The DNA for the CDR3 is TGCGCCAGCAGCTTGGACGGTATAGCCGGGGAGCTGTTTTTT.

Only a few counts were recorded for this clonotype. This chain links TRBV4-2 with TRBJ2-5; D is unclear. Germline CDR1 is LGHNA and CDR2 is YNFKEQ. This CDR3 is built from 13 residues. Trimming stripped 1 base from V and 7 bases from J, with 10 bases between. The CDR3 DNA reads as TGTGCCAGCAGCCAAGGGGCCTCCAGGACCCAGTACTTC. Amino acids: CASSQGASRTQYF.

This clonotype came up a few times. The chain has TRBV29-1 and TRBJ2-5, with 8 bases lining up with TRBD2. In germline, CDR1 is SQVTM, CDR2 ANQGSEA. This CDR3 is built from 12 residues. V lost 3 bases to trimming and J lost 4 bases; unmatched junction nucleotides: 1. The CDR3, as DNA: TGCAGCGTTGACCTAGCGGGAGAGACCCAGTACTTC. Its protein is CSVDLAGETQYF.